The text below deals with one T cell receptor (beta chain). The sample holds other DNA sequences that translate to the same CDR3. This sample was included in a study of T cell responses to AZD1222 COVID-19 vaccine. This CDR3 is 12 amino acids long. CDR1 is MNHEY and CDR2 is SMNVEV in the germline V gene (reference sequence). The V gene lost 3 bases and the J gene lost 1 base, with 1 base spanning the gap. TCRdb's table, derived via immunoSEQ multiplex PCR, lists solely in-frame clones and lacks some. This sample has more than 150,000 clones; 80% to 95% occur once, and the top ten carry 8.5% to 12%. The source is an adult in good health. The chain carries TRBV27 and TRBJ1-5; D gene ambiguous. This specimen consisted of peripheral blood, obtained on day 0 of AZD1222 vaccination. CDR3 region: CASSFSNQPQHF. The CDR3, as DNA: TGTGCCAGCAGTTTCAGCAATCAGCCCCAGCATTTT.